This TCR beta chain originates from a study of T cell repertoires in cytomegalovirus infection. V lost 1 base, J lost 2 bases, and 4 bases stayed unmatched. The CDR3 extends over 15 amino acids. This clonotype was picked up a small number of times. Its target is unknown. Each CDR3 protein gets one entry after TCRdb re-called the reads with MiXCR. The table includes 600,000 to 700,000 distinct CDR3 sequences, 30% to 40% detected once. The sequence was obtained from a human donor in good health (CMV status not recorded). Some clones in this sample may be carry-over from other donors' samples. The sample consisted of cultured PBMCs, taken from culture after CMV antigen stimulation. This chain links TRBV12-3 or TRBV12-4 with TRBJ2-7; TRBD2 aligns across 8 bases. The CDR3 loop is CASSLGAGETYEQYF. CDR3 sequence (DNA): TGTGCCAGCAGTTTAGGAGCGGGGGAAACCTACGAGCAGTACTTC.